This T cell receptor (beta chain) was found in a study of Graves' ophthalmopathy and Graves' hyperthyroidism. Overall study findings and caveats: The model achieved approximately 71% sensitivity and 72% to 85% specificity for ophthalmopathy progression.

This clonotype has at least ten counts. Antigen unknown. The CDR3 has 14 residues. With 9 bases removed from V and 0 bases from J, the gap between germline ends came to 14 bases. The germline CDR1 and CDR2 sequences are LNHDA and SQIVND (reference sequence). RNA transcripts yielded amplified TCR beta CDR3 regions. In the first round, RT-PCR was carried out with HTBI primers, and a multiplex PCR formed the second round. MiXCR, run by TCRdb on the multiplex PCR reads, gives a single entry per CDR3 protein. The sample lists more than 1,000,000 distinct CDR3 sequences; 35% to 45% were seen once. The chain carries TRBV19 and TRBJ1-1, with a possible D match to TRBD1 (6 bases). Input material: peripheral blood or thyroid tissue (not recorded which). This TCR came from an adult man with Graves' hyperthyroidism. CDR3 nucleotide sequence: TGTGCCAGCGACAGGCGATTGATGAACACTGAAGCTTTCTTT. Translating it yields CASDRRLMNTEAFF.